The T cell receptor beta chain described here comes from a study of OX40 agonist ivuxolimab in advanced cancers. Study information: Every 2 weeks, ivuxolimab was infused into the patients intravenously at between 0.01 and 10 mg/kg. Dose-escalation patients suffered from hepatocellular carcinoma, melanoma, renal cell or head and neck cancer.

Method: immunoSEQ multiplex PCR; TCRdb's copy keeps in-frame clones and lacks some. This table holds 65,000 to 70,000 clones, 80% to 90% found once. Germline V CDR1 and CDR2: MNHEY, SMNVEV (reference sequence). Trimming removed 7 bases from V and 2 bases from J, with 6 bases in between. The CDR3 has 11 residues. The material was CD4+ or CD8+ T cells sorted from blood, obtained in a trial of the OX40 agonist ivuxolimab. The chain links TRBV27 to TRBJ2-7; D remains unclear. The clonotype originates from an adult with an advanced solid tumor such as melanoma, head and neck, liver or kidney cancer. CDR3: CASTSAYEQYF. The CDR3 DNA follows: TGTGCCAGCACCTCAGCCTACGAGCAGTACTTC.